The text below deals with one TCR beta chain. The antigen is unknown. The data belong to a study of OX40 agonist ivuxolimab in advanced cancers. Study-wide points: Clonal expansion by week 6 occurred in CD4+ and CD8+ blood T cells (at 0.1 to 3.0 mg/kg).

The data were produced by immunoSEQ multiplex PCR, yet TCRdb's version contains in-frame clones alone and is incomplete. The sample lists more than 40,000 clones; about 88% were seen once. The CDR3 has 18 residues. V was clipped by 1 base and J by 0 bases; unmatched bases: 2. CDR1 SGHAT and CDR2 FQNNGV come from the germline V gene. The clonotype comes from an adult with an advanced solid tumor such as melanoma, head and neck, liver or kidney cancer. This chain connects TRBV11-2 to TRBJ2-1; 14 bases line up with TRBD2. The sequencing used CD4+ or CD8+ T cells sorted from blood, collected in a trial of the OX40 agonist ivuxolimab. The CDR3 is CASSLGGTSGSSYNEQFF. In nucleotides, the CDR3 is TGTGCCAGCAGCTTAGGTGGGACTAGCGGGAGCTCCTACAATGAGCAGTTCTTC.